The rows below give T cell receptor beta chains drawn from one sample of a study of T cells after yellow fever vaccination. One entry per CDR3 protein results from TCRdb running MiXCR on the 5' RACE reads. Found here are more than 95,000 distinct CDR3 sequences, roughly 15% of them singletons; the top ten hold approximately 39%. The sample in question was CD8+ T cells sorted from PBMCs, obtained 5 days after the yellow fever booster vaccination. Every receptor here comes from a man aged 18-30 years who received the YFV17D yellow fever vaccine. Both conserved end residues are part of each CDR3. The order of the fields is V gene, clone size, D gene, J gene, CDR3 DNA, CDR3 protein. The D gene is left open where the match is weak. Clone size is given for some rows only: seen once, a few or many times, or a class if the clone is expanded.

>TRBV4-1|.|.|TRBJ2-2
TGCGCCAGCATTGGGGACACCGGGGAGCTGTTTTTT
CASIGDTGELFF
>TRBV15|.|.|TRBJ2-1
TGTGCCACCAGCAGAGATCGCGTAGGGGGTAAAAATGAGCAGTTCTTC
CATSRDRVGGKNEQFF
>TRBV5-1|many|TRBD2|TRBJ2-3
TGCGCCAGCAGCTGGCGGGGGGGCCAGGATACGCAGTATTTT
CASSWRGGQDTQYF
>TRBV3-1|.|.|TRBJ1-1
TGTGCCAGCAGCCAAGCAGGGGCCGGGGACACTGAAGCTTTCTTT
CASSQAGAGDTEAFF
>TRBV20-1|few|.|TRBJ2-1
TGCAGTGCTAGAGAACTAGCCCAAGCCTACAATGAGCAGTTCTTC
CSARELAQAYNEQFF
>TRBV24-1|few|.|TRBJ1-5
TGTGCCACCATAAGGATGGCCGGGGATCAGCCCCAGCATTTT
CATIRMAGDQPQHF
>TRBV4-1|.|.|TRBJ2-3
TGCGCCAGCAGCCAAGGGACCCGGGGCACAGATACGCAGTATTTT
CASSQGTRGTDTQYF
>TRBV4-1|few|.|TRBJ1-2
TGCGCCAGCAGCCAACTCGGGGGCGCTTATGGCTACACCTTC
CASSQLGGAYGYTF
>TRBV7-2|.|.|TRBJ2-6
TGTGCCAGCAGCTCCCCAGTCCTGTCTGGGGCCAACGTCCTGACTTTC
CASSSPVLSGANVLTF
>TRBV4-3|many|TRBD2|TRBJ2-2
TGCGCCAGCAGCCAAGCTAGCGGGGGGGCCGGGGAGCTGTTTTTT
CASSQASGGAGELFF
>TRBV27|.|TRBD2|TRBJ2-1
TGTGCCAGCAGTCCAGCTAGCGGGGGGGCATACAATGAGCAGTTCTTC
CASSPASGGAYNEQFF
>TRBV11-2|.|.|TRBJ2-5
TGTGCCAGCAGCTTAGAAGCTAGCGACCAAGAGACCCAGTACTTC
CASSLEASDQETQYF
>TRBV6-2/TRBV6-3|.|TRBD1|TRBJ1-4
TGTGCCAGCAATGGACAGGGTGAAAAACTGTTTTTT
CASNGQGEKLFF
>TRBV4-2|.|.|TRBJ2-6
TGTGCCAGCAGCCAAGAGGATACAGGGAGTGCCAACGTCCTGACTTTC
CASSQEDTGSANVLTF
>TRBV4-3|few|TRBD1|TRBJ1-6
TGCGCCAGCAGCCAAGATCTTTTCAGGGGGCCGGGTTCACCCCTCCACTTT
CASSQDLFRGPGSPLHF
>TRBV6-2/TRBV6-3|few|TRBD2|TRBJ2-7
TGTGCCAGCGCGGCCTGGGACTACTACGAGCAGTACTTC
CASAAWDYYEQYF
>TRBV6-1|few|.|TRBJ2-2
TGTGCCAGCAGTGAAGAGTCCGGCGGGGAGCTGTTTTTT
CASSEESGGELFF
>TRBV29-1|.|.|TRBJ2-7
TGCAGCGTTGAATCAGCCAACTCCTACGAGCAGTACTTC
CSVESANSYEQYF
>TRBV12-3/TRBV12-4|.|.|TRBJ2-1
TGTGCCAGCAGCCCGACAGGGAGGGGGCAGTTCTTC
CASSPTGRGQFF
>TRBV5-8|.|.|TRBJ2-3
TGTGCCAGCACCTTAGGAGGGGGGGACACCCTAGATACGCAGTATTTT
CASTLGGGDTLDTQYF
>TRBV6-1|.|.|TRBJ1-1
TGTGCCAGCAGTGAAGAATCGTGGGGGGGGCTGGGTGAAGCTTTCTTT
CASSEESWGGLGEAFF
>TRBV7-3|.|.|TRBJ2-3
TGTGCCAGCAGCTCCCCAAGACAGGCACTGCCACAGGACCAAGCGAGCACAGATACGCAGTATTTT
CASSSPRQALPQDQASTDTQYF
>TRBV20-1|.|.|TRBJ1-6
TGCAGTGCGTACGGATTGGGTAATTCACCCCTCCACTTT
CSAYGLGNSPLHF
>TRBV5-4|few|.|TRBJ1-5
TGTGCCAGCAGCTTGGAGGGGACCAATCAGCCCCAGCATTTT
CASSLEGTNQPQHF
>TRBV3-1|.|.|TRBJ2-5
TGTGCCAGTAGTTTAACCGGGAGCCACCAAGAGACCCAGTACTTC
CASSLTGSHQETQYF
>TRBV4-3|few|TRBD2|TRBJ2-3
TGCGCCAGCAGCCGACTAGCGGGGGGGCGCACGCAGTATTTT
CASSRLAGGRTQYF
>TRBV29-1|few|.|TRBJ1-3
TGCAGCGGCTCCGGGGTCTCTGGAAACACCATATATTTT
CSGSGVSGNTIYF
>TRBV4-2|.|.|TRBJ2-1
TGTGCCAGCAGCCAATTAAACTTCGGTGAGCAGTTCTTC
CASSQLNFGEQFF
>TRBV4-3|.|.|TRBJ2-5
TGCGCCAGCAGCCAAGAACTTGGGGTGGGGGCCACGGAGACCCAGTACTTC
CASSQELGVGATETQYF
>TRBV4-3|few|.|TRBJ2-5
TGCGCCAGCAGCCAAGGGGGACTCATGGGGGAGACCCAGTACTTC
CASSQGGLMGETQYF
>TRBV7-8|.|TRBD1|TRBJ1-2
TGTGCCAGCAGCTCAGTGTCAGGGGGTTGGAATGGCTACACCTTC
CASSSVSGGWNGYTF
>TRBV12-3/TRBV12-4|.|.|TRBJ1-2
TGTGCCAGCAGTTCGGCGGAAGGATCCGGCTACACCTTC
CASSSAEGSGYTF
>TRBV6-2/TRBV6-3|few|TRBD1|TRBJ2-7
TGTGCCAGCAGTATTGGGGACAGTCCGAGCTTCTACGAGCAGTACTTC
CASSIGDSPSFYEQYF
>TRBV6-6|few|TRBD1|TRBJ1-4
TGTGCCAGCAGTCGGGACAGGGCAACTAATGAAAAACTGTTTTTT
CASSRDRATNEKLFF
>TRBV3-1|.|.|TRBJ2-3
TGTGCCAGCAGCCAGATCAAGTGGGCGGGGGCGCCGAAGGATACGCAGTATTTT
CASSQIKWAGAPKDTQYF
>TRBV29-1|.|.|TRBJ2-3
TGCAGCGTTGAGGAGGGGGGGGTGAGCACAGATACGCAGTATTTT
CSVEEGGVSTDTQYF
>TRBV7-2|few|TRBD2|TRBJ2-1
TGTGCCAGCAGCTTGAAGCGGGGTTACAATGAGCAGTTCTTC
CASSLKRGYNEQFF
>TRBV4-1|once|.|TRBJ1-1
TGCGCCAGCAGCCAAGTAGGTACTACTGAAGCTTTCTTT
CASSQVGTTEAFF
>TRBV6-5|few|TRBD1|TRBJ2-3
TGTGCCAGCAGTTACTCGGACAGGGCATACACAGATACGCAGTATTTT
CASSYSDRAYTDTQYF
>TRBV6-5|few|.|TRBJ2-5
TGTGCCAGCAGTTACTCGAATTGGTTGGGGAAACAAGAGACCCAGTACTTC
CASSYSNWLGKQETQYF
>TRBV6-1|.|TRBD1|TRBJ2-1
TGTGCCAGCAGTGAAATCGGACAGGGGTACCACAATGAGCAGTTCTTC
CASSEIGQGYHNEQFF